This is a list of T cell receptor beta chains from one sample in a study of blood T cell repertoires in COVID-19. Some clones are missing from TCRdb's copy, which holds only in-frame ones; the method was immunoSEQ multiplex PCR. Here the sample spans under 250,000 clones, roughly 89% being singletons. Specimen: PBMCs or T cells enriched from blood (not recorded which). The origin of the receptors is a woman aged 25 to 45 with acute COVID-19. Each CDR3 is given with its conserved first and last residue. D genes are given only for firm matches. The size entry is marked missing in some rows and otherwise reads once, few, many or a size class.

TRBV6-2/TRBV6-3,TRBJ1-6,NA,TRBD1,CASSYSFRDRANSPLHF,TGTGCCAGCAGTTACTCCTTTCGGGACAGGGCTAATTCACCCCTCCACTTT
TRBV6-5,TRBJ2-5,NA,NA,CASSYGAGWRETQYF,TGTGCCAGCAGTTACGGGGCGGGGTGGAGAGAGACCCAGTACTTC
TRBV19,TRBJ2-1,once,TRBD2,CASSIVAGGSSYNEQFF,TGTGCCAGTAGTATAGTTGCGGGGGGTAGCTCCTACAATGAGCAGTTCTTC
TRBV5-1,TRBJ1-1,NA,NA,CASSLVQENTEAFF,TGCGCCAGCAGCTTGGTGCAGGAAAACACTGAAGCTTTCTTT
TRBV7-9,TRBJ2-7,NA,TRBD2,CASSLFGGRGDEQYF,TGTGCCAGCAGCTTGTTCGGTGGACGGGGGGACGAGCAGTACTTC
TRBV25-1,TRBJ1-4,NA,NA,CASSEYRPWRVEDEKLFF,TGTGCCAGCAGTGAATACCGACCGTGGAGGGTTGAGGATGAAAAACTGTTTTTT
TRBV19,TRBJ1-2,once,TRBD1,CASTMDRGVGGYTF,TGTGCCAGTACCATGGACAGGGGTGTCGGTGGCTACACCTTC
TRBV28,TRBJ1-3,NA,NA,CASSLLVSGNTIYF,TGTGCCAGCAGTTTATTAGTCTCTGGAAACACCATATATTTT
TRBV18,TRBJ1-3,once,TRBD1,CASSPPRQGANTIYF,TGTGCCAGCTCACCACCGCGACAGGGGGCGAACACTATATATTTT
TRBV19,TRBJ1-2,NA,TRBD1,CASTPQGNYGYTF,TGTGCCAGTACCCCACAGGGGAACTATGGCTACACCTTC
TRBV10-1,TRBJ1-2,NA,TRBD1,CACDRGLYGYTF,TGCGCCTGCGACAGGGGGCTCTATGGCTACACCTTC
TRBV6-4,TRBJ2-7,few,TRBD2,CASRGGGHNEQYF,TGTGCCAGCAGAGGCGGGGGTCACAACGAGCAGTACTTC
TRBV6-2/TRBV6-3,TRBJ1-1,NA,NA,CASSYLITAMNTEAFF,TGTGCCAGCAGTTACTTAATTACAGCCATGAACACTGAAGCTTTCTTT
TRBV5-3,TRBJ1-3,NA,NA,CARSSGGTGNTIYF,TGTGCCAGAAGCTCGGGGGGTACTGGAAACACCATATATTTT
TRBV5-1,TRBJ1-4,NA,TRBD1,CATRTGTNEKLFF,TGCGCCACTAGGACAGGGACTAATGAAAAACTGTTTTTT
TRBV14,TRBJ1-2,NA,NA,CASSHLEDYYGYTF,TGTGCCAGCAGCCATCTTGAGGATTACTATGGCTACACCTTC
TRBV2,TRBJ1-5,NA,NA,CASSESTGSGQPQHF,TGTGCCAGCAGTGAGTCCACGGGTTCGGGTCAGCCCCAGCATTTT
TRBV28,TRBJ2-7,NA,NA,CASSPGDFPSTKQYF,TGTGCCAGCAGCCCCGGGGACTTTCCTTCTACGAAGCAGTACTTC
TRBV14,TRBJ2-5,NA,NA,CASSPGDQETQYF,TGTGCCAGCAGCCCCGGGGACCAAGAGACCCAGTACTTC
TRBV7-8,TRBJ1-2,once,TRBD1,CASSPRDRTSNYGYTF,TGTGCCAGCAGCCCCCGGGACAGGACTTCTAACTATGGCTACACCTTC
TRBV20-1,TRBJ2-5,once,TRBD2,CSASKRGETQYF,TGCAGTGCTAGTAAGCGGGGCGAGACCCAGTACTTC
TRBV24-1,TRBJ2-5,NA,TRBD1,CATGPGTDQETQYF,TGTGCCACTGGCCCCGGGACAGACCAAGAGACCCAGTACTTC
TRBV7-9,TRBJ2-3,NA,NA,CASSLAGGITDTQYF,TGTGCCAGCAGCTTAGCGGGGGGAATCACAGATACGCAGTATTTT
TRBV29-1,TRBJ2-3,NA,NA,CSVEQSTDTQYF,TGCAGCGTTGAGCAGAGCACAGATACGCAGTATTTT
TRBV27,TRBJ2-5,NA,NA,CASSFQGSGATQYF,TGTGCCAGCAGTTTTCAGGGGTCTGGCGCGACCCAGTACTTC
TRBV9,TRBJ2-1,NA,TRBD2,CASSVSTSLAYNEQFF,TGTGCCAGCAGCGTATCGACTAGCCTAGCCTACAATGAGCAGTTCTTC
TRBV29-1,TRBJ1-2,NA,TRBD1,CSAVTGEDYGYTF,TGCAGCGCAGTGACAGGGGAAGACTATGGCTACACCTTC
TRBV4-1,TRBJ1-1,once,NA,CASSQVLTGESEAFF,TGCGCCAGCAGCCAAGTACTTACAGGTGAATCTGAAGCTTTCTTT